This passage covers 19 T cell receptor beta chains from one sample sequenced in a study of CD8 T cells in ankylosing spondylitis. TCRdb re-called the 5' RACE reads through MiXCR, storing one row per CDR3 protein. The table has about 350,000 distinct CDR3 sequences, roughly 22% seen once. Sequencing used blood, either unsorted or a sorted T cell fraction (not recorded which). All receptors derive from a male donor with ankylosing spondylitis or in good health (not recorded which).

The rearrangement uses TRBV5-1 and TRBJ2-5; 10 positions match TRBD1. V lost 0 bases to trimming and J lost 1 base; unmatched junction nucleotides: 9. The CDR3 is 18 amino acids. The germline V gene has CDR1 SGHRS and CDR2 YFSETQ. The CDR3 here is CASSLVGTGVWGQETQYF. The CDR3 bases are TGCGCCAGCAGCTTGGTCGGGACAGGGGTTTGGGGCCAAGAGACCCAGTACTTC. Combining the CDR3 with reference TRBV5-1 and TRBJ2-5 gives the whole variable domain KAGVTQTPRYLIKTRGQQVTLSCSPISGHRSVSWYQQTPGQGLQFLFEYFSETQRNKGNFPGRFSGRQFSNSRSEMNVSTLELGDSALYLCASSLVGTGVWGQETQYFGPGTRLLVL.

CDR3 sequence reads: CASNQGQRKGQFF. CDR3 DNA: TGTGCCAGCAACCAGGGACAGCGAAAGGGGCAGTTCTTC. The V call is TRBV2, the J call TRBJ2-1, with TRBD1 identical over 7 bases. There are 13 residues in the CDR3. Germline V gene sequence: CDR1 SNHLY, CDR2 FYNNEI. The V and J ends lost 7 bases and 12 bases, in that order; junction bases with no gene match: 12. The full variable domain, completed using reference TRBV2 and TRBJ2-1, is EPEVTQTPSHQVTQMGQEVILRCVPISNHLYFYWYRQILGQKVEFLVSFYNNEISEKSEIFDDQFSVERPDGSNFTLKIRSTKLEDSAMYFCASNQGQRKGQFFGPGTRLTVL.

This clonotype was seen a few times. The chain is built from TRBV7-9 and TRBJ2-7; TRBD1 or TRBD2 may be the D gene (5 bases each). Germline values: CDR1 SEHNR, CDR2 FQNEAQ (reference sequence). Trimming cost V 3 bases and J 0 bases, with 9 bases left between them. The CDR3 extends over 14 amino acids. The CDR3 is CASSFWDGSYEQYF. The CDR3 coding sequence is TGTGCCAGCAGCTTTTGGGACGGCTCCTACGAGCAGTACTTC.

This clonotype was recorded a few times. This chain links TRBV24-1 with TRBJ2-1, with D perhaps matching TRBD1 (6 bases). The CDR3 has 11 residues. Germline V CDR1 and CDR2: KGHDR, SFDVKD. Trimming left V 12 bases short and J 8 bases short, with 13 bases between. The CDR3 sequence is CASTGGDEQFF. DNA of the CDR3: TGTGCCTCCACTGGGGGCGATGAGCAGTTCTTC.

This clonotype was observed a handful of times. This rearrangement joins TRBV10-3 to TRBJ2-5; 8 nucleotides line up with TRBD1. Germline V gene data show CDR1 as ENHRY and CDR2 as SYGVKD. Trimming removed 2 bases from V and 2 bases from J; junction bases left unmatched: 4. The length of the CDR3 is 15 residues. CDR3 DNA sequence: TGTGCCATCAGTGAGATCCGACAGGGGCAAGAGACCCAGTACTTC. Its translation is CAISEIRQGQETQYF.

This chain uses TRBV10-3 with TRBJ2-3; 8 bases match TRBD2. This CDR3 is 16 amino acids long. CDR1 ENHRY and CDR2 SYGVKD come from the germline V gene. Trimming cost V 4 bases and J 0 bases; bases outside gene matches: 6. The CDR3 sequence is CAISATTSESTDTQYF. The CDR3 nucleotides read TGTGCCATCAGTGCCACGACTAGCGAAAGCACAGATACGCAGTATTTT.

The genes are TRBV12-3 or TRBV12-4 and TRBJ2-2; D possibly corresponds to TRBD2 (5 bases). This CDR3 has 13 residues. Trimming removed 10 bases from V and 4 bases from J, with 13 bases in between. The chain's CDR3 is CANKLSGTGELFF. In nucleotides, the CDR3 is TGTGCCAACAAACTAAGCGGCACCGGGGAGCTGTTTTTT.

The chain carries TRBV24-1 and TRBJ1-5; no clear D gene. Germline lookup yields CDR1 KGHDR and CDR2 SFDVKD. The CDR3 spans 15 residues. Trimming pared 0 bases from V and 3 bases from J, leaving 8 bases between. This CDR3 is CATSDLHSSNQPQHF. CDR3 DNA sequence: TGTGCCACCAGTGATTTGCACAGTTCCAATCAGCCCCAGCATTTT.

The table lists this clonotype with a few counts. This chain links TRBV29-1 with TRBJ2-7, with 9 bases that match TRBD1. V shed 8 bases, J shed 4 bases, and the junction held 9 bases outside the gene matches. Germline V lookup: CDR1 SQVTM, CDR2 ANQGSEA. The CDR3 spans 13 residues. CDR3: CSTRTGEAYEQYF. The CDR3 DNA is TGCAGCACACGGACAGGGGAGGCATACGAGCAGTACTTC.

The chain recombines TRBV2 with TRBJ2-1, with 8 bases matching TRBD2. The V segment lost 6 bases and the J segment 3 bases; nucleotides outside the gene matches: 7. CDR1 and CDR2 from the germline V gene are SNHLY and FYNNEI. This CDR3 comprises 15 residues. The CDR3 loop is CASRLAGGVYNEQFF. CDR3 sequence (DNA): TGTGCCAGCAGGCTGGCGGGGGGCGTCTACAATGAGCAGTTCTTC.

The J gene is TRBJ1-5, the V gene TRBV12-5; TRBD1 is a possible D gene (5 bases). The V end lost 1 base, the J end lost 2 bases, and 15 bases lay between the germline ends. Looked up from germline, CDR1 is LGHNT and CDR2 is FRNRAP. The CDR3 contains 17 residues. The CDR3 sequence is CASGLDPGGLRNQPQHF. The DNA of the CDR3 is TGTGCTAGTGGTTTGGACCCGGGGGGTTTGCGCAATCAGCCCCAGCATTTT.

The chain recombines TRBV15 with TRBJ2-3, with TRBD1 matching 7 bases. This CDR3 has 15 residues. V trimming: 5 bases; J trimming: 1 base; junction bases outside the gene matches: 6. Germline values: CDR1 LNHNV, CDR2 YYDKDF (reference sequence). The CDR3 DNA sequence: TGTGCCACCAGCCGTAGGACAGGAGGCACAGATACGCAGTATTTT. Encoded protein: CATSRRTGGTDTQYF.

In its sample, this clonotype was seen a few times. The chain carries TRBV2 and TRBJ2-7, with 8 bases fitting TRBD1. The germline V gene has CDR1 SNHLY and CDR2 FYNNEI. The CDR3 covers 13 residues. J gave up 3 bases and V 3 bases, and 1 base lay outside the gene matches. The CDR3 bases are TGTGCCAGCAGTGAGGGGACAGGCTACGAGCAGTACTTC. Its translation: CASSEGTGYEQYF.

This clonotype was observed a handful of times. The chain is built from TRBV7-9 and TRBJ1-2, with D uncertain. CDR1 and CDR2 (germline): SEHNR, FQNEAQ (reference sequence). This CDR3 region has 14 residues. Trimming removed 6 bases from V and 6 bases from J, with 17 bases in between. This chain's CDR3 is CASRYGPAFDGYTF. CDR3 coding DNA: TGTGCCAGCAGATACGGACCGGCGTTTGATGGCTACACCTTC.

This clonotype was counted only a few times. The genes are TRBV12-3 or TRBV12-4 and TRBJ2-1; D gene uncertain. This CDR3 has 15 amino acids. Trimming cost V 5 bases and J 5 bases, with 16 bases left between them. The CDR3 DNA reads TGTGCCAGCAGTCTTGGTGCTTTGAGCCACAATGAGCAGTTCTTC. It codes for CASSLGALSHNEQFF.

This chain connects TRBV11-2 to TRBJ2-5; D is ambiguous. The V end was cut by 3 bases, the J end by 3 bases, with 11 bases between. The CDR3 is 14 amino acids. Germline V gene sequence: CDR1 SGHAT, CDR2 FQNNGV. The CDR3 spells CASSFFGRKETQYF. The CDR3 DNA is TGTGCCAGCAGCTTTTTTGGTCGGAAAGAGACCCAGTACTTC.

This chain uses TRBV20-1 with TRBJ2-3; D is unclear. Germline V lookup: CDR1 DFQATT, CDR2 SNEGSKA (reference sequence). The CDR3 has 15 amino acids. Trimming stripped 3 bases from V and 1 base from J, with 14 bases between. The DNA of the CDR3 is TGCAGTGCTAGTTCCGGGCCTCGAGGCACAGATACGCAGTATTTT. Translation gives CSASSGPRGTDTQYF.

This clonotype was observed a handful of times. V gene TRBV7-2 combines with J gene TRBJ2-7; D is uncertain. The CDR3 is 15 amino acids. In germline, CDR1 is SGHTA, CDR2 FQGNSA. V was pared by 0 bases and J by 2 bases, with 11 bases between. CDR3 amino acids: CASSLAPTHPYEQYF. CDR3 DNA sequence: TGTGCCAGCAGCTTAGCCCCAACCCACCCCTACGAGCAGTACTTC.

This clonotype has a count of ten or more. This sequence joins TRBV20-1 and TRBJ2-1; D remains ambiguous. Trimming removed 0 bases from V and 4 bases from J, with 13 bases in between. The CDR3 sequence is 15 residues long. Germline values: CDR1 DFQATT, CDR2 SNEGSKA (reference sequence). CDR3 in amino acids: CSAREQGSLYNEQFF. Written as DNA, the CDR3 is TGCAGTGCTAGAGAGCAAGGCAGTCTTTACAATGAGCAGTTCTTC.